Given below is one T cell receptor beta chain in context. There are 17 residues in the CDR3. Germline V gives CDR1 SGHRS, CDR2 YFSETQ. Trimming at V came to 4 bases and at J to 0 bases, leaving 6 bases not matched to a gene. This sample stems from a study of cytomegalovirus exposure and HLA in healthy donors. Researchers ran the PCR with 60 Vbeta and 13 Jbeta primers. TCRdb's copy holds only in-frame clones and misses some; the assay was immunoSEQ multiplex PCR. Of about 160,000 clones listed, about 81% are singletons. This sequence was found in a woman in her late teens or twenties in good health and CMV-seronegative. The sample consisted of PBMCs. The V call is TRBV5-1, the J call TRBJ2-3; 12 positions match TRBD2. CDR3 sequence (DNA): TGCGCCAGCAGCCGAAGGACTAGCGGGATTAGCACAGATACGCAGTATTTT. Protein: CASSRRTSGISTDTQYF.